The 10 T cell receptor beta chains below were found in one sample sequenced in a study of blood T cell repertoires in COVID-19. The data were produced by immunoSEQ multiplex PCR, yet TCRdb's version contains in-frame clones alone and is incomplete. The table shows hundreds of thousands of clones, with roughly 91% occurring only once. Sequencing used peripheral blood. The receptors stem from a woman in her 30s with COVID-19, enrolled during active disease.

As DNA, the CDR3 is TGTGCCAGCAGGAGGGGACTAGCGACCTCTGGGGCCAACGTCCTGACTTTC. Its translation: CASRRGLATSGANVLTF. The chain couples TRBV28 to TRBJ2-6; 10 nucleotides match TRBD2. The CDR3 consists of 17 residues. Losses at the gene ends were 6 bases for V and 0 bases for J; bases not matched to a gene: 5. Per the germline V gene, CDR1 is MDHEN and CDR2 is SYDVKM. Using reference TRBV28 and TRBJ2-6 for the parts outside the CDR3, the full variable domain is DVKVTQSSRYLVKRTGEKVFLECVQDMDHENMFWYRQDPGLGLRLIYFSYDVKMKEKGDIPEGYSVSREKKERFSLILESASTNQTSMYLCASRRGLATSGANVLTFGAGSRLTVL.

The V call is TRBV28, the J call TRBJ1-2; 9 bases line up with TRBD1. The junction had 11 bases not matched to a gene; V was cut back by 4 bases and J by 5 bases. The CDR3 runs to 16 residues. Per the germline V gene, CDR1 is MDHEN and CDR2 is SYDVKM. The DNA of the CDR3 is TGTGCCAGCAGTTCCCCAACACAGGGGGCAATATATGGCTACACCTTC. It translates to CASSSPTQGAIYGYTF.

This chain uses TRBV5-1 with TRBJ2-3, with 8 bases identical to TRBD2. This CDR3 has 16 amino acids. Germline trimming cut 5 bases from V and 6 bases from J; bases unmatched to any gene: 14. Germline V gene lookup returns CDR1 SGHRS and CDR2 YFSETQ. The CDR3 sequence: CASRPYPAGGVDTQYF. CDR3 bases: TGCGCCAGCAGGCCTTATCCGGCGGGGGGTGTGGATACGCAGTATTTT.

The chain recombines TRBV28 with TRBJ2-2, with 8 bases aligning to TRBD2. The CDR3 loop spans 15 amino acids. Germline loops: CDR1 MDHEN, CDR2 SYDVKM. With 5 bases clipped from V and 5 bases from J, the junction kept 7 bases outside the gene matches. CDR3 protein: CASSVPGGRTGELFF. DNA of the CDR3: TGTGCCAGCAGTGTCCCGGGGGGGCGAACCGGGGAGCTGTTTTTT.

This chain links TRBV30 with TRBJ1-6; D call uncertain. The CDR3 sequence is 15 residues long. V was pared by 3 bases and J by 7 bases, with 16 bases between. CDR1 and CDR2 (germline): GTSNPN, SVGIG (reference sequence). The chain's CDR3 is CAWSIGSLGNSPLHF. The CDR3, as DNA: TGTGCCTGGAGCATCGGCTCATTGGGCAATTCACCCCTCCACTTT. The whole variable domain, filled in from reference TRBV30 and TRBJ1-6, reads SQTIHQWPATLVQPVGSPLSLECTVEGTSNPNLYWYRQAAGRGLQLLFYSVGIGQISSEVPQNLSASRPQDRQFILSSKKLLLSDSGFYLCAWSIGSLGNSPLHFGNGTRLTVT.

The chain uses TRBV4-2 and TRBJ2-7; 7 nucleotides align to TRBD1. Germline CDR1 LGHNA, CDR2 YNFKEQ. CDR3 size: 15 residues. V was clipped by 1 base and J by 3 bases; unmatched bases: 6. CDR3 protein: CASSQGRQGYYEQYF. CDR3 nucleotide sequence: TGTGCCAGCAGCCAAGGACGACAGGGATACTACGAGCAGTACTTC.

The V gene is TRBV19, the J gene TRBJ1-1; D call uncertain. This CDR3 spans 14 amino acids. Germline V lookup: CDR1 LNHDA, CDR2 SQIVND (reference sequence). V was clipped by 6 bases and J by 0 bases, with 11 bases between them. The CDR3 protein is CASRGSEMNTEAFF. CDR3 nucleotides: TGTGCCAGTAGGGGGAGCGAGATGAACACTGAAGCTTTCTTT.

This rearrangement joins TRBV19 to TRBJ1-5; no reliable D call. The ends were cut back, 7 bases at V and 2 bases at J, with 6 bases in the middle. The CDR3 has 12 amino acids. The germline V gene has CDR1 LNHDA and CDR2 SQIVND (reference sequence). Written as DNA, the CDR3 is TGTGCCAGTAAGGGAGGCAATCAGCCCCAGCATTTT. Encoded protein: CASKGGNQPQHF.

This chain connects TRBV6-4 to TRBJ1-2; D may be TRBD1 (6 bases). This CDR3 comprises 14 residues. V was shortened by 8 bases and J by 7 bases, with 20 bases between the two germline ends. The germline CDR1 and CDR2 sequences are MRHNA and SNTAGT. CDR3 in DNA: TGTGCCAGCGGAGATTCAGGGGCGCGGAGTGGCTACACCTTC. It yields the protein CASGDSGARSGYTF.

This clone appeared a few times. V usage is TRBV2 and J usage is TRBJ1-5; D uncertain. With 11 bases removed from V and 0 bases from J, the gap between germline ends came to 11 bases. Germline loops: CDR1 SNHLY, CDR2 FYNNEI. The CDR3 has 13 amino acids. CDR3: CAGRRDSNQPQHF. CDR3 sequence (DNA): TGTGCCGGGAGGAGAGATAGCAATCAGCCCCAGCATTTT.